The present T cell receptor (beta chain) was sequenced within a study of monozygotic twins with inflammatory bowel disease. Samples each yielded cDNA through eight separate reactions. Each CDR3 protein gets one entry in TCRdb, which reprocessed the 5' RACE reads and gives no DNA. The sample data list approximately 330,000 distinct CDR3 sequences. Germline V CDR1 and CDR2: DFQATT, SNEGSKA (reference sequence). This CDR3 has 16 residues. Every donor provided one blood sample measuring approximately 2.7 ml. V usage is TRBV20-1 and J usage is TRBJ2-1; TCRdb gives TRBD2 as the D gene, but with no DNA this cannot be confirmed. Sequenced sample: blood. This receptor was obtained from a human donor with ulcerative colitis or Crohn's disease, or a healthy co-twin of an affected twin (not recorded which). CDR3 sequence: CSARIRSGRRYNEQFF.